Presented here are 22 T cell receptor beta chains from one specimen sequenced in a study of OX40 agonist ivuxolimab in advanced cancers. Here immunoSEQ multiplex PCR was the method, and the copy in TCRdb shows in-frame clones only, minus some. The data contain fewer than 100,000 clones, 89% of them seen just once; the ten biggest clones take up around 0.19%. The source was CD4+ or CD8+ T cells sorted from blood, collected in a trial of the OX40 agonist ivuxolimab. Source of these receptors: an adult with an advanced solid tumor such as melanoma, head and neck, liver or kidney cancer.

The chain couples TRBV6-1 to TRBJ1-1; TRBD1 agrees at 12 bases. Germline V gives CDR1 MNHNS, CDR2 SASEGT. The length of the CDR3 is 17 residues. Unmatched junction bases numbered 6, after V lost 4 bases and J lost 0 bases. The CDR3 bases are TGTGCCAGCAGTGGCCGGGACAGGGGGCTATTGAACACTGAAGCTTTCTTT. Amino acids: CASSGRDRGLLNTEAFF.

The chain carries TRBV28 and TRBJ2-5; D is ambiguous. The CDR3 totals 15 residues. V lost 7 bases and J 1 base, leaving 16 bases between the germline ends. Germline lookup yields CDR1 MDHEN and CDR2 SYDVKM. Written as DNA, the CDR3 is TGTGCCAGCAACCAGAACCTAGATACCCAAGAGACCCAGTACTTC. Encoded protein: CASNQNLDTQETQYF.

The CDR3 bases are TGTGCCTCCAGTTACGAACAGGGGGCCCCCGGCGGGGAGCTGTTTTTT. This encodes CASSYEQGAPGGELFF. The genes are TRBV6-4 and TRBJ2-2; 9 nucleotides align to TRBD1. CDR1 is MRHNA, CDR2 SNTAGT, per germline. The CDR3 runs to 16 residues. V was clipped by 11 bases and J by 7 bases; unmatched bases: 17.

About this clone: Its ends do not fully match the called genes, so a read error is possible. The V call is TRBV7-7, the J call TRBJ2-1, with 7 positions matching TRBD2. The CDR3 consists of 14 residues. Germline assignment: CDR1 SSHAT and CDR2 FNYEAQ (reference sequence). CDR3 nucleotide sequence: TGTGCTAGCAGCTTAGACGGCGGGAGCAATGAGCAGTTCTTC. The encoded protein is CASSLDGGSNEQFF.

The rearrangement links TRBV7-6 to TRBJ2-3, with D possibly being TRBD1 or TRBD2 (6 bases each). V was shortened by 6 bases and J by 10 bases, with 17 bases between the two germline ends. This CDR3 has 13 residues. Germline V gives CDR1 SGHVS, CDR2 FNYEAQ. CDR3 DNA: TGTGCCAGCAGGCCCTTAGGGGGGTTAGCGCAGTATTTT. As protein: CASRPLGGLAQYF.

The chain couples TRBV28 to TRBJ2-6; D tentatively fits TRBD1 or TRBD2 (5 bases each). The CDR3 loop spans 14 amino acids. Germline V gene data show CDR1 as MDHEN and CDR2 as SYDVKM. Trimming cost V 6 bases and J 2 bases, with 8 bases left between them. Here the CDR3 DNA reads TGTGCCAGCAGGGGGGTGGCTGGGGCCAACGTCCTGACTTTC. It yields the protein CASRGVAGANVLTF.

The chain combines TRBV13 with TRBJ2-5; 8 positions agree with TRBD2. The trim removed 5 bases at V and 4 bases at J, leaving 12 bases unmatched. This CDR3 comprises 16 residues. Germline CDR1 reads PRHDT; CDR2 reads FYEKMQ (reference sequence). The CDR3 nucleotides are TGTGCCAGCAGCCATAGGACTAGCTCGAGTCGAGAGACCCAGTACTTC. Encoded protein: CASSHRTSSSRETQYF.

The CDR3 sequence is CASSFRVLYGYTF. The CDR3 DNA reads as TGTGCCAGCAGTTTCAGAGTTCTCTATGGCTACACCTTC. The chain uses TRBV28 and TRBJ1-2, with D unresolved. CDR3 length: 13 amino acids. Germline V gene data show CDR1 as MDHEN and CDR2 as SYDVKM. V was shortened by 3 bases and J by 4 bases, with 9 bases between the two germline ends.

The chain uses TRBV28 and TRBJ2-7; TRBD2 aligns across 10 bases. The length of the CDR3 is 15 residues. Germline CDR1 is MDHEN and CDR2 is SYDVKM. V was pared by 6 bases and J by 5 bases, with 10 bases of the junction left unmatched. The CDR3 sequence is CASRPSSGGGHEQYV. The DNA of the CDR3 is TGTGCCAGCAGGCCATCGAGCGGGGGGGGGCACGAGCAGTACGTC.

This clone was detected only once. The chain couples TRBV18 to TRBJ1-1; tentative D call: TRBD1 (5 bases). V was cut by 6 bases and J by 10 bases, with 21 bases left in between. The CDR3 is made up of 14 amino acids. Looked up from germline, CDR1 is KGHSH and CDR2 is LQKENI. CDR3 residues: CASSPAGAPGIAFF. CDR3 sequence (DNA): TGTGCCAGCTCCCCAGCCGGGGCACCTGGGATAGCTTTCTTT.

This chain links TRBV4-2 with TRBJ2-7, with D unresolved. The V end lost 1 base, the J end lost 3 bases, and 7 bases lay between the germline ends. The germline V gene has CDR1 LGHNA and CDR2 YNFKEQ. The CDR3 consists of 13 residues. CDR3 bases: TGTGCCAGCAGCCAAGGGGCGGACTACGAGCAGTACTTC. This gives the protein CASSQGADYEQYF.

This clone appeared once. The chain joins TRBV7-9 to TRBJ2-1, with D perhaps TRBD2 (5 bases). Between the trimmed V and J ends, which lost 1 base and 10 bases, there was a span of 17 bases. This CDR3 spans 15 amino acids. Germline-derived CDR1 and CDR2 are SEHNR and FQNEAQ (reference sequence). The DNA for the CDR3 is TGTGCCAGCAGCTTAGGGGCAACGCGGCGGGCGGAGCAGTTCTTC. Translating it yields CASSLGATRRAEQFF.

V is TRBV7-9 and J is TRBJ2-7; D may match TRBD1 or TRBD2 (5 bases each). Germline values: CDR1 SEHNR, CDR2 FQNEAQ (reference sequence). The CDR3 spans 15 residues. V was trimmed by 1 base and J by 0 bases, leaving 10 bases between them. Here the CDR3 reads CASSLGDVSSYEQYF. CDR3 sequence (DNA): TGTGCCAGCAGCTTAGGGGACGTTAGCTCCTACGAGCAGTACTTC.

The V and J genes are TRBV2 and TRBJ2-5; a weak D match, TRBD1 (6 bases). CDR1 SNHLY and CDR2 FYNNEI come from the germline V gene. The CDR3 is made up of 15 amino acids. V was clipped by 1 base and J by 1 base, with 10 bases between them. In nucleotides, the CDR3 is TGTGCCAGCAGTGAAGTGGGGGCTCCCCAAGAGACCCAGTACTTC. Its translation is CASSEVGAPQETQYF.

The rearrangement links TRBV27 to TRBJ1-5; possible D gene TRBD1, 6 bases. The CDR3 spans 13 residues. Germline V gives CDR1 MNHEY, CDR2 SMNVEV (reference sequence). Trimming left V 5 bases short and J 4 bases short, with 9 bases between. The CDR3 spells CASSTGSNQPQHF. CDR3 coding DNA: TGTGCCAGCAGTACAGGGAGTAATCAGCCCCAGCATTTT.

The J gene is TRBJ1-4, the V gene TRBV25-1; D may be TRBD1 (6 bases). Trimming removed 2 bases from V and 6 bases from J, with 13 bases in between. The CDR3 is made up of 15 amino acids. Germline lookup yields CDR1 MGHDK and CDR2 SYGVNS. DNA of the CDR3: TGTGCCAGCAGTGAAGTGGGCAGGGGAGATGAAAAACTGTTTTTT. Its protein is CASSEVGRGDEKLFF.

The chain carries TRBV11-2 and TRBJ2-5; the D is unclear. The CDR3 is 13 residues long. V lost 1 base to trimming and J lost 1 base, with 4 bases between them. CDR1 is SGHAT, CDR2 FQNNGV, per germline. Written as DNA, the CDR3 is TGTGCCAGCAGCTTAGTCTTCCAAGAGACCCAGTACTTC. This codes for CASSLVFQETQYF.

The V call is TRBV5-1, the J call TRBJ2-5, with D possibly being TRBD1 or TRBD2 (7 bases each). CDR1 is SGHRS and CDR2 is YFSETQ in the germline V gene. The CDR3 length is 15 residues. Trimming left V 0 bases short and J 4 bases short, with 13 bases between. The CDR3 protein is CASSLGFRGGETQYF. CDR3 DNA sequence: TGCGCCAGCAGCTTGGGTTTCAGGGGGGGAGAGACCCAGTACTTC. The full variable domain, rest sourced from reference TRBV5-1 and TRBJ2-5, is KAGVTQTPRYLIKTRGQQVTLSCSPISGHRSVSWYQQTPGQGLQFLFEYFSETQRNKGNFPGRFSGRQFSNSRSEMNVSTLELGDSALYLCASSLGFRGGETQYFGPGTRLLVL.

The CDR3 DNA reads TGTGCCAGCAGCCAAGAAGCATCCAGGAAGGCAGACACCTTC. Translated, it gives CASSQEASRKADTF. J is TRBJ1-2 and V is TRBV14; D gene ambiguous. The CDR3 is 14 amino acids. From germline, CDR1 is SGHDN and CDR2 FVKESK. The V end was cut by 0 bases, the J end by 12 bases, with 17 bases between.

This clone was counted once. The chain combines TRBV7-2 with TRBJ2-1; maybe TRBD2 (5 bases). The CDR3 sequence is 13 residues long. Germline lookup yields CDR1 SGHTA and CDR2 FQGNSA. Trimming removed 1 base at V and 8 bases at J, with 9 bases between. The DNA for the CDR3 is TGTGCCAGCAGCTTAGTCCGGGGTGATGAGCAGTTCTTC. The encoded protein is CASSLVRGDEQFF.

The chain uses TRBV5-1 and TRBJ2-7; D not resolved. From germline, CDR1 is SGHRS and CDR2 YFSETQ. The CDR3 is 17 amino acids. V lost 0 bases and J 2 bases, leaving 18 bases between the germline ends. CDR3 DNA: TGCGCCAGCAGCTTGGCCCAAAGGACGGCGGTCCCCTACGAGCAGTACTTC. It translates to CASSLAQRTAVPYEQYF.

V and J are TRBV4-1 and TRBJ1-4; tentative D call: TRBD1 (5 bases). Germline V gene sequence: CDR1 MGHRA, CDR2 YSYEKL. V lost 4 bases to trimming and J lost 7 bases, with 19 bases between them. This CDR3 is 16 amino acids long. CDR3 amino acids: CASSRAGLVRVEKLFF. The CDR3 coding sequence is TGCGCCAGCAGCCGAGCAGGGTTGGTGCGGGTTGAAAAACTGTTTTTT.